This TCR beta chain was observed in a study of early T cells in non-severe SARS-CoV-2 infection. Study information: Unsorted whole-blood RNA was sequenced in bulk, leaving chains unpaired. Findings and limits, study-wide: Matches to VDJdb favored anti-spike CD8 responses and missed private and CD4 specificities.

The protocol attached unique molecular identifiers to individual cDNA molecules. TCRdb re-called the 5' RACE reads through MiXCR, storing one row per CDR3 protein. The sample consists of approximately 29,000 distinct CDR3 sequences, less than 6.5% of them appearing once. At least ten counts were recorded for this clonotype. Its antigen is undetermined. The CDR3 has 14 residues. Germline V lookup: CDR1 MNHNS, CDR2 SASEGT. The V gene lost 2 bases and the J gene lost 5 bases, with 10 bases spanning the gap. The chain joins TRBV6-1 to TRBJ2-1; D gene unclear. This clonotype was obtained from an adult who was a healthcare worker with PCR-confirmed SARS-CoV-2 infection or an uninfected control (not recorded which). The source material was whole blood, sampled at baseline. The CDR3 nucleotides are TGTGCCAGCAGTGAACCCCGTGGAAACAATGAGCAGTTCTTC. Its translation: CASSEPRGNNEQFF.